The 31 T cell receptor beta chains below were found in one sample sequenced in a study of cytomegalovirus exposure and HLA in healthy donors. The PCR used 60 Vbeta and 13 Jbeta primers. The method was immunoSEQ multiplex PCR; TCRdb's version includes in-frame clones alone and lacks a portion of them. This sample has a few hundred thousand clones, with roughly 70% found just once. The sample consisted of PBMCs. These receptor sequences come from a female donor in good health and CMV-seronegative.

V gene TRBV4-2 combines with J gene TRBJ2-5, with D tentatively TRBD1 (5 bases). V was pared by 1 base and J by 3 bases, with 12 bases between. CDR3 length equals 15 residues. CDR1 is LGHNA, CDR2 YNFKEQ, per germline. The chain's CDR3 is CASSQGTIDEETQYF. The DNA for the CDR3 is TGTGCCAGCAGCCAAGGGACAATAGACGAAGAGACCCAGTACTTC.

The V gene is TRBV5-8, the J gene TRBJ2-1; D perhaps matches TRBD2 (5 bases). CDR1 is SGHTS, CDR2 YDEGEE, per germline. Trimming stripped 1 base from V and 8 bases from J, with 10 bases between. The CDR3 extends over 13 amino acids. The CDR3 region is CASSLRRRDEQFF. The DNA of the CDR3 is TGTGCCAGCAGCTTGCGGCGGCGGGATGAGCAGTTCTTC.

This clone turned up a few times. This chain uses TRBV5-4 with TRBJ2-7; 7 bases are a match to TRBD1. CDR1 and CDR2 (germline): SGHNT, YYREEE (reference sequence). The CDR3 has 13 amino acids. V was clipped by 2 bases and J by 3 bases; unmatched bases: 2. CDR3 DNA sequence: TGTGCCAGCAGCTTTCGACAGGGCTACGAGCAGTACTTC. Translated: CASSFRQGYEQYF.

This clone was observed a single time. This rearrangement joins TRBV6-6 to TRBJ2-1; D uncertain. CDR3 length: 12 amino acids. From germline, CDR1 is MNHNY and CDR2 SVGAGI (reference sequence). V lost 5 bases to trimming and J lost 2 bases, with 4 bases between them. The CDR3 DNA is TGTGCCAGCAGTCTAACCTACAATGAGCAGTTCTTC. Protein: CASSLTYNEQFF.

This chain joins TRBV6-1 and TRBJ1-1; TRBD1 might be the D (5 bases). CDR3 length: 13 amino acids. Trimming removed 6 bases at V and 11 bases at J, with 19 bases between. Germline V gene data show CDR1 as MNHNS and CDR2 as SASEGT. The DNA of the CDR3 is TGTGCCAGCAGGCAGGGATTTTCTATGTCGGCTTTCTTT. Its protein product is CASRQGFSMSAFF.

CDR3 in amino acids: CASTPGGEQYF. CDR3 coding DNA: TGTGCCAGCACCCCAGGGGGCGAGCAGTACTTC. The chain combines TRBV5-5 with TRBJ2-7; 7 bases are a match to TRBD1. The CDR3 sequence is 11 residues long. Losses at the gene ends were 6 bases for V and 6 bases for J; bases not matched to a gene: 3. Looked up from germline, CDR1 is SGHKS and CDR2 is YYEKEE (reference sequence).

This chain uses TRBV5-5 with TRBJ2-7, with TRBD1 matching 7 bases. CDR3 length: 14 residues. The germline gives CDR1 SGHKS, CDR2 YYEKEE (reference sequence). The ends lost 4 bases at V and 8 bases at J; junction bases unmatched: 12. The CDR3, as DNA: TGTGCCAGCAGCCCAGACCGGGACAGCCTACAGCAGTACTTC. It encodes CASSPDRDSLQQYF.

This clone was found once. This chain uses TRBV5-4 with TRBJ2-7; 7 bases are a match to TRBD2. This CDR3 has 15 amino acids. V lost 0 bases, J lost 4 bases, and 7 bases stayed unmatched. Germline assignment: CDR1 SGHNT and CDR2 YYREEE (reference sequence). CDR3 residues: CASSLGIAGLYEQYF. The CDR3 bases are TGTGCCAGCAGCTTGGGGATAGCGGGCCTTTACGAGCAGTACTTC.

The J gene is TRBJ1-6, the V gene TRBV5-6; D is perhaps TRBD1 (6 bases). The V end was cut by 5 bases, the J end by 12 bases, with 21 bases between. The CDR3 consists of 15 residues. CDR1 and CDR2 (germline): SGHDT, YYEEEE. For the CDR3, the DNA is TGTGCCAGCAGTCAGGACAGAGGGACCTTAAGACCCCTCCACTTT. Encoded protein: CASSQDRGTLRPLHF.

The chain couples TRBV7-8 to TRBJ2-7; unclear D gene. Germline V lookup: CDR1 SGHVS, CDR2 FQNEAQ. This CDR3 region has 15 residues. V lost 1 base and J lost 1, with 11 bases in between. CDR3 in amino acids: CASSLVLADSYEQYF. The CDR3 DNA is TGTGCCAGCAGCTTAGTTTTAGCCGATTCCTACGAGCAGTACTTC.

The chain uses TRBV4-1 and TRBJ1-1; D ambiguous. Trimming took 6 bases from V and 0 from J, leaving 11 bases between them. CDR1 MGHRA and CDR2 YSYEKL come from the germline V gene. This CDR3 spans 14 amino acids. The DNA for the CDR3 is TGCGCCAGCAGGGGCCGAACGATGAACACTGAAGCTTTCTTT. It yields the protein CASRGRTMNTEAFF.

The chain is built from TRBV19 and TRBJ2-3, with 10 bases that match TRBD2. Germline CDR1 LNHDA, CDR2 SQIVND (reference sequence). There are 15 residues in the CDR3. The junction had 4 bases not matched to a gene; V was cut back by 5 bases and J by 2 bases. CDR3 sequence: CASSLAGVLTDTQYF. In DNA form, the CDR3 reads TGTGCCAGTAGTCTAGCGGGGGTACTCACAGATACGCAGTATTTT.

The rearrangement joins TRBV28 to TRBJ1-1; TRBD1 is a possible D gene (5 bases). Germline lookup yields CDR1 MDHEN and CDR2 SYDVKM. The CDR3 is made up of 15 amino acids. V lost 2 bases to trimming and J lost 3 bases, with 13 bases between them. CDR3 nucleotide sequence: TGTGCCAGCAGTTTAGTCGAGGGAGGGGACACTGAAGCTTTCTTT. It translates to CASSLVEGGDTEAFF. Using reference TRBV28 and TRBJ1-1 for the parts outside the CDR3, the full variable domain is DVKVTQSSRYLVKRTGEKVFLECVQDMDHENMFWYRQDPGLGLRLIYFSYDVKMKEKGDIPEGYSVSREKKERFSLILESASTNQTSMYLCASSLVEGGDTEAFFGQGTRLTVV.

Concerning this clone: One end of the junction does not line up with germline, which may come from a read error. The chain employs TRBV18 and TRBJ2-3; 12 positions match TRBD2. This CDR3 is 20 amino acids long. Germline CDR1 and CDR2: KGHSH and LQKENI. CDR3 bases: TGCGCCAGCTCACCTGGGAGCGGGACTAGCGGGTTGACTAGCACAGATACGCAGTATTTT. It is translated as CASSPGSGTSGLTSTDTQYF.

This chain connects TRBV28 to TRBJ1-2; 7 nucleotides line up with TRBD1. The CDR3 runs 14 residues. The V gene end was trimmed by 4 bases and the J gene end by 1 base; junction bases not matched to a gene: 3. From germline, CDR1 is MDHEN and CDR2 SYDVKM. CDR3 amino acids: CASSSTGHNYGYTF. The CDR3 bases are TGTGCCAGCAGTTCGACAGGGCATAACTATGGCTACACCTTC.

The CDR3 here is CASAPCVPGANVLTF. The CDR3 bases are TGCGCCAGCGCCCCCTGCGTACCCGGGGCCAACGTCCTGACTTTC. The rearrangement links TRBV10-1 to TRBJ2-6; D not resolved. The V gene's germline CDR1 is WNHNN and CDR2 SYGVQD (reference sequence). The germline V and J ends were trimmed by 8 bases and 4 bases, with 15 bases remaining between them. The CDR3 loop spans 15 amino acids.

CDR3: CASSLGLGDIYGYTF. The CDR3 nucleotides read TGTGCCAGCAGCTTGGGACTGGGGGACATCTATGGCTACACCTTC. This chain connects TRBV5-6 to TRBJ1-2, with D possibly TRBD1 on 6 matching bases. CDR3 length: 15 amino acids. Germline V gives CDR1 SGHDT, CDR2 YYEEEE. V lost 0 bases and J 4 bases, leaving 13 bases between the germline ends.

This clone was observed a single time. CDR3 region: CASSAAGQGIGELFF. The CDR3 DNA reads as TGTGCCAGCAGCGCGGCAGGGCAGGGAATCGGGGAGCTGTTTTTT. The chain recombines TRBV6-4 with TRBJ2-2, with a weak D call TRBD1 (5 bases). The CDR3 runs 15 residues. Germline V lookup: CDR1 MRHNA, CDR2 SNTAGT. Trimming cost V 6 bases and J 7 bases, with 18 bases left between them.

The rearrangement uses TRBV9 and TRBJ2-7, with a weak D call TRBD2 (6 bases). The V end was cut by 3 bases, the J end by 6 bases, with 22 bases between. In germline, CDR1 is SGDLS, CDR2 YYNGEE. The CDR3 has 16 amino acids. The CDR3 is CASSAVHGRDPSEQYF. Here the CDR3 DNA reads TGTGCCAGCAGCGCCGTCCATGGGCGGGACCCCTCCGAGCAGTACTTC.

The J gene is TRBJ1-5, the V gene TRBV2, with TRBD1 matching over 7 bases. J lost 5 bases, V lost 7 bases, and 8 bases had no gene match. This CDR3 is built from 14 residues. Germline values: CDR1 SNHLY, CDR2 FYNNEI. In DNA form, the CDR3 reads TGTGCCAGCAACAGCCGGGACAGCTATCAGCCCCAGCATTTT. Translating it yields CASNSRDSYQPQHF.

This clone was found once. This chain joins TRBV4-1 and TRBJ1-5; no clear D. Germline V gene sequence: CDR1 MGHRA, CDR2 YSYEKL. The CDR3 extends over 16 amino acids. The V gene lost 0 bases and the J gene lost 6 bases, with 15 bases spanning the gap. This CDR3 reads CASSQERPDGSQPQHF. As DNA, the CDR3 is TGCGCCAGCAGCCAAGAACGCCCGGACGGGAGTCAGCCCCAGCATTTT.

This CDR3 reads CASSQDQGLAKNIQYF. In DNA, the CDR3 is TGTGCCAGCAGCCAAGATCAGGGGCTAGCCAAAAACATTCAGTACTTC. The chain employs TRBV4-2 and TRBJ2-4; a weak D match, TRBD1 (6 bases). The CDR3 consists of 16 residues. Germline assignment: CDR1 LGHNA and CDR2 YNFKEQ. V was cut by 0 bases and J by 0 bases, with 9 bases left in between.

The chain joins TRBV18 to TRBJ2-7; 7 nucleotides agree with TRBD1. The CDR3 loop spans 14 amino acids. The V gene end was trimmed by 4 bases and the J gene end by 3 bases; junction bases not matched to a gene: 6. CDR1 is KGHSH, CDR2 LQKENI, per germline. CDR3 sequence reads: CASSRGGDFYEQYF. The CDR3 nucleotides are TGTGCCAGCTCACGAGGGGGCGATTTCTACGAGCAGTACTTC.

The chain carries TRBV6-5 and TRBJ2-7, with TRBD1 matching 8 bases. Per germline, CDR1 MNHEY and CDR2 SVGAGI. The J segment lost 2 bases and the V segment lost 6 bases, leaving 6 bases of the junction unmatched. The CDR3 is made up of 14 amino acids. CDR3 sequence: CASRRTGPAYEQYF. CDR3 nucleotide sequence: TGTGCCAGCAGGCGGACAGGGCCCGCCTACGAGCAGTACTTC.

This clone was counted once. The chain links TRBV19 to TRBJ2-7; 11 bases map to TRBD2. There are 15 residues in the CDR3. Germline trimming cut 5 bases from V and 4 bases from J; bases unmatched to any gene: 7. Germline-derived CDR1 and CDR2 are LNHDA and SQIVND (reference sequence). CDR3 nucleotide sequence: TGTGCCAGTAGTGTTACTAGCGGGAGAGAATACGAGCAGTACTTC. This encodes CASSVTSGREYEQYF.

The genes are TRBV6-5 and TRBJ2-3, with 12 bases matching TRBD2. The germline V gene has CDR1 MNHEY and CDR2 SVGAGI. The CDR3 runs 16 residues. The V and J ends lost 4 bases and 5 bases, in that order; junction bases with no gene match: 7. In DNA, the CDR3 is TGTGCCAGCAGTTCCCGACTAGCGGGAGTGGGAGATACGCAGTATTTT. Protein product: CASSSRLAGVGDTQYF.

The genes are TRBV5-4 and TRBJ1-1, with D perhaps TRBD1 (5 bases). CDR3 length equals 15 residues. Germline CDR1 is SGHNT and CDR2 is YYREEE (reference sequence). V was pared by 3 bases and J by 4 bases, with 16 bases between. The CDR3 coding sequence is TGTGCCAGCAGCTACAAGACAGAACTGAGCACTGAAGCTTTCTTT. Protein product: CASSYKTELSTEAFF. The variable domain in full, with the rest retrieved from reference TRBV5-4 and TRBJ1-1, is ETGVTQSPTHLIKTRGQQVTLRCSSQSGHNTVSWYQQALGQGPQFIFQYYREEENGRGNFPPRFSGLQFPNYSSELNVNALELDDSALYLCASSYKTELSTEAFFGQGTRLTVV.

The chain is built from TRBV5-6 and TRBJ2-1; 8 bases fit TRBD2. V lost 1 base to trimming and J lost 0 bases; unmatched junction nucleotides: 9. The CDR3 extends over 18 amino acids. Germline V gives CDR1 SGHDT, CDR2 YYEEEE. This CDR3 is CASSLRGLVASSYNEQFF. The CDR3 region has the DNA TGTGCCAGCAGCTTGCGGGGACTAGTGGCTAGCTCCTACAATGAGCAGTTCTTC.

CDR3 sequence (DNA): TGTGCCAGTGGACACCCCAATTCCTACGAGCAGTACTTC. This sequence encodes CASGHPNSYEQYF. This rearrangement joins TRBV27 to TRBJ2-7; perhaps TRBD1 as D (5 bases). CDR3 size: 13 residues. From germline, CDR1 is MNHEY and CDR2 SMNVEV (reference sequence). The germline V and J ends were trimmed by 9 bases and 1 base, with 13 bases remaining between them.

This clone was seen a handful of times. The chain is built from TRBV7-2 and TRBJ2-5; TRBD1 aligns across 8 bases. This CDR3 has 16 amino acids. Germline values: CDR1 SGHTA, CDR2 FQGNSA. J lost 0 bases, V lost 2 bases, and 5 bases had no gene match. CDR3 amino acids: CASSLNRGSYQETQYF. CDR3 DNA: TGTGCCAGCAGCTTAAACAGGGGGTCGTACCAAGAGACCCAGTACTTC.

Notes on this clone: In the same sample, other DNA sequences code for this CDR3. The CDR3 DNA sequence: TGTGCCAGCAGCTTAGTGCAGGGCGCCGGGGAGCTGTTTTTT. This sequence encodes CASSLVQGAGELFF. This sequence joins TRBV7-8 and TRBJ2-2; tentative D call: TRBD1 (5 bases). The CDR3 spans 14 residues. Germline V gives CDR1 SGHVS, CDR2 FQNEAQ. The ends were cut back, 1 base at V and 6 bases at J, with 9 bases in the middle.